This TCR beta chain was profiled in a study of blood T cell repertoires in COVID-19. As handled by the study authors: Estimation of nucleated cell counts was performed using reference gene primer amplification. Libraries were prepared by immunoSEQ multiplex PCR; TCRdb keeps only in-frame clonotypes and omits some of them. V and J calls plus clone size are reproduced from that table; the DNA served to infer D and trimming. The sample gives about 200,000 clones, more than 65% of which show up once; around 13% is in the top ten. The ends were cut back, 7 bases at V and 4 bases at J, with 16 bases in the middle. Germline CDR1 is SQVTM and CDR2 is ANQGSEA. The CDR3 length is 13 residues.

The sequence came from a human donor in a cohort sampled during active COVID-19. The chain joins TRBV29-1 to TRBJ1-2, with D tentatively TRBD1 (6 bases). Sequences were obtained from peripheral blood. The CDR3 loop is CSGKGGPGYGYTF. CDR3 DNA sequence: TGCAGCGGGAAGGGGGGGCCCGGCTATGGCTACACCTTC.